Each of the 18 T cell receptor beta chains below was sequenced from the same sample in a study of yellow fever vaccine responses in identical twins. TCRdb analysed the RT-PCR reads with MiXCR anew, one entry per CDR3 protein. The data contain roughly 14,000 distinct CDR3 sequences, 65% to 85% of them seen just once; the ten biggest clones take up 0.67%. Sequenced here: T cells from blood (PBMCs), unsorted or a sorted subset (not recorded which), sampled before or after yellow fever vaccination (not recorded which). All receptors derive from a woman aged 18 to 35 who received the yellow fever vaccine.

The sample holds a few counts of this clonotype. The rearrangement links TRBV2 to TRBJ2-4, with 7 bases aligning to TRBD2. The germline V gene encodes CDR1 SNHLY and CDR2 FYNNEI. Trimming removed 4 bases from V and 7 bases from J; junction bases left unmatched: 4. This CDR3 is 13 amino acids long. The CDR3 region is CASSVSGGNIQYF. The CDR3 DNA reads TGTGCCAGCAGTGTATCCGGGGGGAACATTCAGTACTTC. The entire variable domain, with the rest obtained from reference TRBV2 and TRBJ2-4, is as follows: EPEVTQTPSHQVTQMGQEVILRCVPISNHLYFYWYRQILGQKVEFLVSFYNNEISEKSEIFDDQFSVERPDGSNFTLKIRSTKLEDSAMYFCASSVSGGNIQYFGAGTRLSVL.

The chain carries TRBV7-3 and TRBJ2-3, with TRBD2 matching over 9 bases. The CDR3 spans 16 residues. Per germline, CDR1 SGHTA and CDR2 FQGTGA. V shed 4 bases and J 3 bases; nucleotides not matched to a gene: 8. The CDR3: CASSSRAGGMTDTQYF. In DNA, the CDR3 is TGTGCCAGCAGCTCAAGAGCGGGAGGTATGACAGATACGCAGTATTTT.

The CDR3 loop reads CASSPDITNTGELFF. CDR3 DNA: TGTGCCAGCAGCCCAGACATAACGAACACCGGGGAGCTGTTTTTT. The chain uses TRBV7-6 and TRBJ2-2; D remains ambiguous. Germline CDR1 and CDR2: SGHVS and FNYEAQ. The CDR3 covers 15 residues. Trimming removed 5 bases at V and 0 bases at J, with 10 bases between.

The V call is TRBV18, the J call TRBJ2-3, with D possibly TRBD2 on 5 matching bases. The germline V gene encodes CDR1 KGHSH and CDR2 LQKENI. The CDR3 extends over 12 amino acids. Trimming cost V 3 bases and J 6 bases, with 7 bases left between them. The DNA of the CDR3 is TGTGCCAGCTCACCGGGGAGTGATACGCAGTATTTT. It codes for CASSPGSDTQYF.

A word on this clonotype: An end of the junction does not agree with germline; a read error may underlie this. J is TRBJ2-1 and V is TRBV7-1; 14 positions match TRBD2. TRBV7-1 has ORF status, its function being uncertain. The CDR3 spans 16 residues. CDR3 loop: CSSSSGLAGVYNEQFF. CDR3 nucleotide sequence: TGTTCCAGCAGCTCGGGACTAGCGGGAGTCTACAATGAGCAGTTCTTC.

The gene calls are TRBV18 and TRBJ2-3; 8 bases are shared with TRBD1. The CDR3 totals 16 residues. Germline V gives CDR1 KGHSH, CDR2 LQKENI. V was pared by 5 bases and J by 1 base, with 8 bases of the junction left unmatched. The CDR3: CASSVARGRGTDTQYF. The CDR3, as DNA: TGTGCCAGCTCAGTTGCCAGGGGGCGCGGCACAGATACGCAGTATTTT. Full variable domain (rest looked up from reference TRBV18 and TRBJ2-3): NAGVMQNPRHLVRRRGQEARLRCSPMKGHSHVYWYRQLPEEGLKFMVYLQKENIIDESGMPKERFSAEFPKEGPSILRIQQVVRGDSAAYFCASSVARGRGTDTQYFGPGTRLTVL.

The chain carries TRBV20-1 and TRBJ2-5, with a tentative D call TRBD1 (6 bases). The CDR3 spans 17 residues. Germline CDR1 is DFQATT and CDR2 is SNEGSKA (reference sequence). Trimming cost V 3 bases and J 1 base, with 21 bases left between them. The CDR3 DNA is TGCAGTGCTAGGCCTTCATACAGGACAGCCATCCAAGAGACCCAGTACTTC. This codes for CSARPSYRTAIQETQYF.

This rearrangement joins TRBV19 to TRBJ2-7, with 11 bases that match TRBD2. CDR3 length: 15 residues. The germline V gene encodes CDR1 LNHDA and CDR2 SQIVND (reference sequence). V was clipped by 4 bases and J by 1 base; unmatched bases: 3. The CDR3 loop is CASSTGTSGSYEQYF. The CDR3, as DNA: TGTGCCAGTAGTACAGGGACTAGCGGATCCTACGAGCAGTACTTC.

The chain uses TRBV5-4 and TRBJ1-6, with 8 bases fitting TRBD1. Germline CDR1 SGHNT, CDR2 YYREEE (reference sequence). The trim removed 3 bases at V and 7 bases at J, leaving 3 bases unmatched. The CDR3 has 14 amino acids. CDR3 DNA: TGTGCCAGCAGCTCAAGACAGGGGAATTCACCCCTCCACTTT. As protein: CASSSRQGNSPLHF.

This chain connects TRBV11-3 to TRBJ2-1, with D perhaps TRBD1 (6 bases). CDR3 length: 15 residues. The germline gives CDR1 SGHNT, CDR2 YENEEA. Trimming took off 5 bases at V and 6 bases at J, with 17 bases between the two ends. In DNA, the CDR3 is TGTGCCAGCAGCCGCAGTATGGGGGCGAGCAATGAGCAGTTCTTC. Protein: CASSRSMGASNEQFF.

V and J are TRBV29-1 and TRBJ2-5, with a weak D call TRBD1 (5 bases). The CDR3 is made up of 13 amino acids. Trimming pared 7 bases from V and 2 bases from J, leaving 14 bases between. The germline V gene has CDR1 SQVTM and CDR2 ANQGSEA. In DNA, the CDR3 is TGCAGCGCCTCGCGGACAATTCAAGAGACCCAGTACTTC. Translation gives CSASRTIQETQYF. The variable domain in full, with the rest retrieved from reference TRBV29-1 and TRBJ2-5, is SAVISQKPSRDICQRGTSLTIQCQVDSQVTMMFWYRQQPGQSLTLIATANQGSEATYESGFVIDKFPISRPNLTFSTLTVSNMSPEDSSIYLCSASRTIQETQYFGPGTRLLVL.

This sequence joins TRBV28 and TRBJ1-2, with no clear D. CDR3 size: 10 residues. The germline V gene encodes CDR1 MDHEN and CDR2 SYDVKM. V dropped 10 bases and J dropped 6 bases, with 9 bases sitting between them. In nucleotides, the CDR3 is TGTGCCACCCATAGGCATGGCTACACCTTC. This codes for CATHRHGYTF.

The V call is TRBV6-1, the J call TRBJ2-4; 7 nucleotides match TRBD2. The V and J ends lost 4 bases and 10 bases, in that order; junction bases with no gene match: 10. In germline, CDR1 is MNHNS, CDR2 SASEGT. CDR3 size: 14 residues. The CDR3 DNA is TGTGCCAGCAGTGGCGGGGGAGGCGTGAGAATTCAGTACTTC. It specifies CASSGGGGVRIQYF.

The chain uses TRBV29-1 and TRBJ2-7, with D hard to call. This CDR3 is 13 amino acids long. Germline CDR1 and CDR2: SQVTM and ANQGSEA. Trimming removed 3 bases at V and 5 bases at J, with 14 bases between. The CDR3 is CSVDRLDSNEQYF. As DNA, the CDR3 is TGCAGCGTTGACCGCCTTGATAGCAACGAGCAGTACTTC.

The chain carries TRBV5-5 and TRBJ2-7; 7 nucleotides line up with TRBD1. Germline CDR1 SGHKS, CDR2 YYEKEE (reference sequence). The CDR3 totals 14 residues. V lost 6 bases to trimming and J lost 1 base; unmatched junction nucleotides: 7. CDR3 in amino acids: CASKNRGGSYEQYV. Here the CDR3 DNA reads TGTGCCAGCAAGAACAGGGGCGGTTCCTACGAGCAGTACGTC.

The chain employs TRBV11-3 and TRBJ2-7; TRBD1 matches 8 bases. The CDR3 contains 16 residues. Germline V CDR1 and CDR2: SGHNT, YENEEA. J was trimmed by 2 bases and V by 3 bases; bases with no gene match: 9. CDR3 sequence (DNA): TGTGCCAGCAGCTTTTCCGGGACAGGCAAGACCTACGAGCAGTACTTC. Its protein is CASSFSGTGKTYEQYF.

This clonotype has more than one count but fewer than ten. The rearrangement uses TRBV18 and TRBJ2-7; maybe TRBD2 (6 bases). This CDR3 spans 13 amino acids. CDR1 and CDR2 (germline): KGHSH, LQKENI. The germline V and J ends were trimmed by 3 bases and 8 bases, with 14 bases remaining between them. DNA of the CDR3: TGTGCCAGCTCACCCGGGACTGCAGAACAGCAGTACGTC. This encodes CASSPGTAEQQYV.

This sequence joins TRBV12-3 or TRBV12-4 and TRBJ1-2; D perhaps matches TRBD1 (5 bases). The V end was cut by 2 bases, the J end by 5 bases, with 9 bases between. This CDR3 is built from 13 residues. Here the CDR3 DNA reads TGTGCCAGCAGTTTAACAGGAGGGTATGGCTACACCTTC. It translates to CASSLTGGYGYTF.